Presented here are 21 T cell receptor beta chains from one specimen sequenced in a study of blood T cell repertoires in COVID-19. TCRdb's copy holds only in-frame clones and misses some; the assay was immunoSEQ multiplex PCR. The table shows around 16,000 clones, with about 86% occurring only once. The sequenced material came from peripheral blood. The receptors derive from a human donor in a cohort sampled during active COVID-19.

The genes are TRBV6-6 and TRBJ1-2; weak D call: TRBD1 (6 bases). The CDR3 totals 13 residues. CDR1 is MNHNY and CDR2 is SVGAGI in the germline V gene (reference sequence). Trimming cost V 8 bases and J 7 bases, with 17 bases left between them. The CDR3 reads CASAGALDGGYTF. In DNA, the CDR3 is TGTGCCAGCGCAGGGGCCCTAGATGGTGGCTACACCTTC.

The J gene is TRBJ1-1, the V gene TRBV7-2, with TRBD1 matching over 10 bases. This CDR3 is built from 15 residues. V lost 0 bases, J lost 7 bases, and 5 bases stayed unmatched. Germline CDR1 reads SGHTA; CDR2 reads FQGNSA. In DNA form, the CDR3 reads TGTGCCAGCAGCTTAGCGGGACAGGGGACAAATGAAGCTTTCTTT. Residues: CASSLAGQGTNEAFF.

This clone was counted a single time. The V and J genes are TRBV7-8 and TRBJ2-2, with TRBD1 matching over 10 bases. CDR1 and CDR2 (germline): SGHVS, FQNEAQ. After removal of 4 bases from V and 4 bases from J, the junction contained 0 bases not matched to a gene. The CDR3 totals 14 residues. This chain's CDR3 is CASSWDRGTGELFF. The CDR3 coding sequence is TGTGCCAGCAGCTGGGACAGGGGCACCGGGGAGCTGTTTTTT.

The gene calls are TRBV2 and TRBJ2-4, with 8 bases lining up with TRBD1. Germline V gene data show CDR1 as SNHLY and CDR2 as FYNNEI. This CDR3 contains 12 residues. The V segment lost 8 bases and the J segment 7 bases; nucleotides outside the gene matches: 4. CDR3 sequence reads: CASARQGNIQYF. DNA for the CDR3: TGTGCCAGCGCCAGACAGGGGAACATTCAGTACTTC.

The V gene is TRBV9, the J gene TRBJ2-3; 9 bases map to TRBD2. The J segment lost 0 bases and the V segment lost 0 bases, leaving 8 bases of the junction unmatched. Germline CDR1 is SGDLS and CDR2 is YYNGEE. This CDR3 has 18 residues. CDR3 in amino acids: CASSVVPSGAPSTDTQYF. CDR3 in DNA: TGTGCCAGCAGCGTAGTACCTAGCGGGGCCCCTAGCACAGATACGCAGTATTTT.

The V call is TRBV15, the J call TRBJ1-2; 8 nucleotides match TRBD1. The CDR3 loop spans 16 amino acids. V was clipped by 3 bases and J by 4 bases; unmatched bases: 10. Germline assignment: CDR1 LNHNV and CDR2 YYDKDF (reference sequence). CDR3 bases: TGTGCCACCAGCAGGAGCGGACAGGGAGAGGGCTATGGCTACACCTTC. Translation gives CATSRSGQGEGYGYTF.

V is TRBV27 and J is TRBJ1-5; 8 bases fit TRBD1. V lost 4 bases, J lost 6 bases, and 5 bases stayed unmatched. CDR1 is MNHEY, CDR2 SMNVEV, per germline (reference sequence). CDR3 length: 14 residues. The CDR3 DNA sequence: TGTGCCAGCAGTTGGACAGGGAAAGGTCAGCCCCAGCATTTT. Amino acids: CASSWTGKGQPQHF.

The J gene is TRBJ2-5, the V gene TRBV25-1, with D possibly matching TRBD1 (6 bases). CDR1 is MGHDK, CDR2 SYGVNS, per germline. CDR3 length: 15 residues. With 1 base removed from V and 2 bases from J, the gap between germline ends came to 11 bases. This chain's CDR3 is CASSESGGPQETQYF. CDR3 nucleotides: TGTGCCAGCAGTGAATCTGGGGGCCCACAAGAGACCCAGTACTTC.

In nucleotides, the CDR3 is TGTGCCAGTAGTACCAGACTGATGCAAGAGACCCAGTACTTC. It encodes CASSTRLMQETQYF. The V gene is TRBV19, the J gene TRBJ2-5; D remains unclear. Trimming took off 4 bases at V and 2 bases at J, with 11 bases between the two ends. Germline-derived CDR1 and CDR2 are LNHDA and SQIVND (reference sequence). The CDR3 covers 14 residues.

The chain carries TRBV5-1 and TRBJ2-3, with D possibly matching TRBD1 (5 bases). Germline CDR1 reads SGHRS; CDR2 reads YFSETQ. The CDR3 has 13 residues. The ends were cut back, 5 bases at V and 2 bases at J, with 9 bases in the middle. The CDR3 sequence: CASSSRDTDTQYF. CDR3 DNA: TGCGCCAGCAGTAGCAGGGACACAGATACGCAGTATTTT.

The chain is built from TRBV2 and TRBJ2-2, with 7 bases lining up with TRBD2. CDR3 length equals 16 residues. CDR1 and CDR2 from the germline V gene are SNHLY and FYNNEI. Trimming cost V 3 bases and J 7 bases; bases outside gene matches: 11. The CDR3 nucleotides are TGTGCCAGCAGTGACGGGGGGAGGGCCCTCATCGGGGAGCTGTTTTTT. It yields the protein CASSDGGRALIGELFF. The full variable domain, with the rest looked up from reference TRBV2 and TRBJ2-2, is EPEVTQTPSHQVTQMGQEVILRCVPISNHLYFYWYRQILGQKVEFLVSFYNNEISEKSEIFDDQFSVERPDGSNFTLKIRSTKLEDSAMYFCASSDGGRALIGELFFGEGSRLTVL.

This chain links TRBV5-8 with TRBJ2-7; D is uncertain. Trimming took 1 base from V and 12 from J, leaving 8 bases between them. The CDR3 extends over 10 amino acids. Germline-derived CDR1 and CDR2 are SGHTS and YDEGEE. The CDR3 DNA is TGTGCCAGCAGCTTGTACTATGGGTACTTC. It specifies CASSLYYGYF.

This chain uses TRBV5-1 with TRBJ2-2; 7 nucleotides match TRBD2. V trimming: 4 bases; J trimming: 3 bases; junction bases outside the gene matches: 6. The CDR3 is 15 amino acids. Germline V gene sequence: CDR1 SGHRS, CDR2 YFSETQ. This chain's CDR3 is CASSVDGRDTGELFF. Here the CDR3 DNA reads TGCGCCAGCAGCGTCGATGGGAGGGACACCGGGGAGCTGTTTTTT.

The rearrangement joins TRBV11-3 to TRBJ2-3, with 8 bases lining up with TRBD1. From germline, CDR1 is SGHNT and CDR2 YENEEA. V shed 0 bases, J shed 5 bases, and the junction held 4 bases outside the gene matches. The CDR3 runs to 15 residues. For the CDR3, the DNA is TGTGCCAGCAGCTTAGACGCTACAGGGGGAGATACGCAGTATTTT. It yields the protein CASSLDATGGDTQYF.

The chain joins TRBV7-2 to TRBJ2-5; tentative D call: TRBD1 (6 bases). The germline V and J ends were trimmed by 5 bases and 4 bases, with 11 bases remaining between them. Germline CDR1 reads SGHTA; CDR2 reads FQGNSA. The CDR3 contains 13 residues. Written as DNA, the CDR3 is TGTGCCAGCAGCCAACAGGGCGGAGAGACCCAGTACTTC. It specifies CASSQQGGETQYF.

The CDR3 DNA sequence: TGTGCCAGCAGTGAGGTGCAGGGGAGCACAGATACGCAGTATTTT. Translation: CASSEVQGSTDTQYF. This chain links TRBV6-4 with TRBJ2-3; D is perhaps TRBD1 (6 bases). The CDR3 is made up of 15 amino acids. Germline CDR1 is MRHNA and CDR2 is SNTAGT. V lost 3 bases and J lost 0, with 10 bases in between.

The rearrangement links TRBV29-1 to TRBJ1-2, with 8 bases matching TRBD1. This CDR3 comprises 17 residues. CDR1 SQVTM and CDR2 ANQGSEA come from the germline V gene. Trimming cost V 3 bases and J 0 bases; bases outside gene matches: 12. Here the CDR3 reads CSVDGLGTGRANYGYTF. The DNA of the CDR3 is TGCAGCGTTGACGGACTTGGGACAGGAAGAGCTAACTATGGCTACACCTTC.

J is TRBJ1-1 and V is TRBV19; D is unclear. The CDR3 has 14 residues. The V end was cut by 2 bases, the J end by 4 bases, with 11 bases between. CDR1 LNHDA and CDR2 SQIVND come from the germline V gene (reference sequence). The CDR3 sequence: CASSIQKGVTEAFF. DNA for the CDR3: TGTGCCAGTAGTATACAGAAGGGAGTCACTGAAGCTTTCTTT.

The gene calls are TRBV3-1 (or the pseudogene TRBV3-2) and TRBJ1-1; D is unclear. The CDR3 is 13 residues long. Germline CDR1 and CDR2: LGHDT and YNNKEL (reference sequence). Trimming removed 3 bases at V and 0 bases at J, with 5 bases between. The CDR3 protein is CASSHSMNTEAFF. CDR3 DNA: TGTGCCAGCAGCCACTCTATGAACACTGAAGCTTTCTTT.

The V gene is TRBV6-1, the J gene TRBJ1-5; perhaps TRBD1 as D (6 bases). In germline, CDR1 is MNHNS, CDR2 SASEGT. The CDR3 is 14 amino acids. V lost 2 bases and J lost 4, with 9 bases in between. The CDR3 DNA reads TGTGCCAGCAGTGAACGGACAGTTAATCAGCCCCAGCATTTT. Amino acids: CASSERTVNQPQHF.

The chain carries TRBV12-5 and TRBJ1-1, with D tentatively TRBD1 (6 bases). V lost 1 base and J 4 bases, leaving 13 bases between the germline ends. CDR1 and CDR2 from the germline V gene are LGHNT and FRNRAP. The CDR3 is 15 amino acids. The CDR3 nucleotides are TGTGCTAGTGGTTTGGGACAGGCGGGGGGCACTGAAGCTTTCTTT. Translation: CASGLGQAGGTEAFF.